This TCR beta chain emerged from a study of graft-versus-host responses after intestinal transplantation. Study summary: Recipients were given multivisceral, liver-intestinal, or isolated intestinal transplants. Anti-thymocyte globulin induction preceded approximately three years of tacrolimus and steroid maintenance in all recipients.

CDR1 is MNHEY, CDR2 SVGAGI, per germline. CDR3 length equals 15 residues. Losses at the gene ends were 7 bases for V and 7 bases for J; bases not matched to a gene: 10. As regards this clone: What it recognizes is unknown.

Study-wide results and limits: Analysis identified GvH clones in recipient marrow, with some appearing first in ileum or blood. Individuals carrying graft-donor T cell macrochimerism showed high graft-versus-host to host-versus-graft clonal ratios in allografts.

Here immunoSEQ multiplex PCR was the method, and the copy in TCRdb shows in-frame clones only, minus some. This table holds some 83,000 clones, roughly 91% found once. The V and J genes are TRBV6-5 and TRBJ1-6, with 7 bases identical to TRBD1. Here the sequenced sample was unstimulated CD4+ T cells sorted from spleen or lymph node cells, taken before intestinal transplant. This clonotype was obtained from a human donor who received an intestinal transplant. CDR3 nucleotide sequence: TGTGCCAGCAATCCTAGAATACAGGGGAATTCACCCCTCCACTTT. It specifies CASNPRIQGNSPLHF.